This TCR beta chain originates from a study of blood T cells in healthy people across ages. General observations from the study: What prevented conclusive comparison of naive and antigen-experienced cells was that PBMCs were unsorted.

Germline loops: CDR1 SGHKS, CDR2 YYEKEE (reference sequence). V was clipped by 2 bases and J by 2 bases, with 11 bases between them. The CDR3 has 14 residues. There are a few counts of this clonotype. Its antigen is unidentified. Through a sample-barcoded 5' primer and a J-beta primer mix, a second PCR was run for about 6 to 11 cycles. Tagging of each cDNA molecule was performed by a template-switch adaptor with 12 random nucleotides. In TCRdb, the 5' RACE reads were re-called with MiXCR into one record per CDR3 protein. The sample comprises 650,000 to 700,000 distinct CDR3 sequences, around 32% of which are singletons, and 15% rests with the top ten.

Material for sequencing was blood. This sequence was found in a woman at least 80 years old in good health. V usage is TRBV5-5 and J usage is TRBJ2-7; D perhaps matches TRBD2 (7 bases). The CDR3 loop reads CASSFGGGAYEQYF. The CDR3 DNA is TGTGCCAGCAGCTTCGGCGGGGGCGCCTACGAGCAGTACTTC.